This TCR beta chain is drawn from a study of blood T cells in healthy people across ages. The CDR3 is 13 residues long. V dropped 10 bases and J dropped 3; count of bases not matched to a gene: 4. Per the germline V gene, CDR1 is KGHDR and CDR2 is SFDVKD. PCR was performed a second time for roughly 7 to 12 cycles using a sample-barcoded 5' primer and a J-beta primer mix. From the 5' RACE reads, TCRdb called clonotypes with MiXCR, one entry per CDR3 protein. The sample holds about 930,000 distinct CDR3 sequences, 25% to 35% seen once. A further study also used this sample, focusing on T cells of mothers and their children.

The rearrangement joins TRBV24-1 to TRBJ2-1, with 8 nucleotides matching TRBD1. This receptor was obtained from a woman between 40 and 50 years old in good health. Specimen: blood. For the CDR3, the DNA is TGTGCCACAGGACAGGGTGGCTACAATGAGCAGTTCTTC. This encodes CATGQGGYNEQFF.